This TCR beta chain was documented in a study of blood T cell repertoires in COVID-19. As for the study in general: Acute-phase and convalescent COVID-19 samples originated in the United States, Italy and Spain. In each case, the material was cDNA or gDNA derived from T cells, B-cell-depleted T cells, or PBMCs.

This CDR3 is built from 13 residues. CDR1 and CDR2 (germline): SGHTA, FQGTGA. V lost 1 base and J lost 6, with 10 bases in between. In the authors' methods: Amplification of reference gene primers was used by the study to estimate nucleated cell counts. Clones were read by immunoSEQ multiplex PCR, and TCRdb kept only the in-frame ones, dropping some. D and trimming come from the DNA, and the V and J calls and clone size come from that table. This sample has over 110,000 clones, with 70% to 90% found just once. The TCR originated in a human donor in a cohort sampled during active COVID-19. The specimen was peripheral blood. The chain joins TRBV7-3 to TRBJ2-7, with a possible D match to TRBD2 (7 bases). The CDR3: CASSLSRGAEQYF. CDR3 sequence (DNA): TGTGCCAGCAGCTTAAGCCGGGGGGCCGAGCAGTACTTC.